The following is a T cell receptor beta chain sequence with its context. What it recognizes is unknown. The protocol was immunoSEQ multiplex PCR, while the TCRdb copy is restricted to in-frame clones and leaves out a portion. The data contain fewer than 300,000 clones, approximately 76% of them singletons. This sample was included in a study of cytotoxic CD8 clonotypes in ibrutinib-treated CLL. Study-wide context: Of the patients, roughly 10 were relapsed/refractory, under 16 treatment-naive and approximately 18 IGHV unmutated. Responses comprised around 24 partial and 2 complete; at median about 71 months, roughly 15 remained remitted and about twelve progressed.

This CDR3 is 15 amino acids long. Looked up from germline, CDR1 is LGHNA and CDR2 is YSLEER. V lost 0 bases, J lost 5 bases, and 13 bases lay in between. The study's findings and limits: Few clonotypes were public, and these shrank or held steady under treatment. Sample timing was unmatched between remission and later-progressing patients; lymph nodes unstudied.

This specimen was PBMCs, taken at disease progression, from a patient treated with ibrutinib. This receptor was identified in a human donor with chronic lymphocytic leukemia. This chain connects TRBV4-3 to TRBJ2-5; no definite D call. The DNA for the CDR3 is TGCGCCAGCAGCCAAGAATGGTCTAGTCTGGAGACCCAGTACTTC. Encoded protein: CASSQEWSSLETQYF.